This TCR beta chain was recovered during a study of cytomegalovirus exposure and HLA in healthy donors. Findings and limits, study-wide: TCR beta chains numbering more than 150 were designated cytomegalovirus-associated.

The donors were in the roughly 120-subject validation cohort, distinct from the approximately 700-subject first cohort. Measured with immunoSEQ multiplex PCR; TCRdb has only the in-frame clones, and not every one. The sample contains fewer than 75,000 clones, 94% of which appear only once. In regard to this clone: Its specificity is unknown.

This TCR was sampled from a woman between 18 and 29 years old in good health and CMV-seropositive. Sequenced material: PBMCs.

Here the CDR3 reads CASSHEYNSGLRGQYF. CDR3 sequence (DNA): TGTGCCAGCAGCCATGAGTACAACAGCGGCCTACGAGGGCAGTACTTC. This chain uses TRBV4-2 with TRBJ2-7, with a weak D call TRBD2 (5 bases). The CDR3 has 16 residues. The ends were cut back, 3 bases at V and 9 bases at J, with 24 bases in the middle. CDR1 is LGHNA, CDR2 YNFKEQ, per germline.